Each of the 24 T cell receptor beta chains below was sequenced from the same sample in a study of blood T cell repertoires in COVID-19. Here immunoSEQ multiplex PCR was the method, and the copy in TCRdb shows in-frame clones only, minus some. Seen here are 150,000 to 200,000 clones, over 70% observed once, and the top ten hold approximately 5.1%. Sequenced input: PBMCs or T cells enriched from blood (not recorded which). The source is a man between 65 and 79 years old who had been exposed to COVID-19.

The V and J genes are TRBV9 and TRBJ2-7, with 8 bases matching TRBD2. Looked up from germline, CDR1 is SGDLS and CDR2 is YYNGEE. The CDR3 length is 14 residues. With V trimmed by 5 bases and J by 5 bases, 9 bases remained unmatched. CDR3 sequence: CASSVQAGGDEQYF. DNA of the CDR3: TGTGCCAGCAGTGTCCAGGCGGGAGGAGACGAGCAGTACTTC.

V usage is TRBV12-3 or TRBV12-4 and J usage is TRBJ1-2, with D perhaps matching TRBD1 (6 bases). V gave up 5 bases and J gave up 8 bases, with 15 bases separating them. This CDR3 has 13 amino acids. For the CDR3, the DNA is TGTGCCAGCAGTCCCCAAACAGGGAACGGCTACACCTTC. This sequence encodes CASSPQTGNGYTF.

The V and J genes are TRBV18 and TRBJ2-7; no reliable D call. Looked up from germline, CDR1 is KGHSH and CDR2 is LQKENI. This CDR3 comprises 11 residues. V was cut by 0 bases and J by 7 bases, with 4 bases left in between. CDR3 DNA: TGTGCCAGCTCACCACCCCAAGAGCAGTACTTC. Protein: CASSPPQEQYF. Variable domain in full (rest from reference TRBV18 and TRBJ2-7): NAGVMQNPRHLVRRRGQEARLRCSPMKGHSHVYWYRQLPEEGLKFMVYLQKENIIDESGMPKERFSAEFPKEGPSILRIQQVVRGDSAAYFCASSPPQEQYFGPGTRLTVT.

CDR3 sequence reads: CASSIGDRGETQYF. In nucleotides, the CDR3 is TGTGCCAGCAGTATCGGTGATAGGGGGGAGACCCAGTACTTC. The chain uses TRBV2 and TRBJ2-5; perhaps TRBD1 as D (6 bases). The CDR3 loop spans 14 amino acids. CDR1 is SNHLY and CDR2 is FYNNEI in the germline V gene. Deletions cut 5 bases from V and 5 bases from J, with 15 bases between.

J is TRBJ2-2 and V is TRBV6-5; 10 bases are a match to TRBD2. The germline V gene encodes CDR1 MNHEY and CDR2 SVGAGI. V dropped 5 bases and J dropped 2; count of bases not matched to a gene: 2. CDR3 length: 15 residues. The CDR3 coding sequence is TGTGCCAGCAGTCGGACTAGCGGCAACACCGGGGAGCTGTTTTTT. This gives the protein CASSRTSGNTGELFF.

The chain is built from TRBV6-6 and TRBJ1-2; D unresolved. Trimming left V 6 bases short and J 2 bases short, with 19 bases between. From germline, CDR1 is MNHNY and CDR2 SVGAGI (reference sequence). The CDR3 has 16 residues. Here the CDR3 DNA reads TGTGCCAGCAGCGAACCGGCGAGGGATTTCAACTATGGCTACACCTTC. Translated, it gives CASSEPARDFNYGYTF.

The chain employs TRBV7-8 and TRBJ1-4; no clear D gene. There are 13 residues in the CDR3. V was cut by 5 bases and J by 7 bases, with 11 bases left in between. Germline assignment: CDR1 SGHVS and CDR2 FQNEAQ. As DNA, the CDR3 is TGTGCCAGCAGCCATGGAGGTACTGAAAAACTGTTTTTT. This gives the protein CASSHGGTEKLFF.

This clone appeared a single time. V gene TRBV21-1 combines with J gene TRBJ1-3. TRBV21-1 represents a pseudogene. The CDR3 sequence is 16 residues long. This CDR3 is CASSRKVTRRGNTIYF. Here the CDR3 DNA reads TGTGCCAGCAGCAGGAAGGTGACAAGGAGGGGAAACACCATATATTTT.

This clone was seen only a few times. At one end, the junction sequence differs from germline, possibly due to a read error. This chain links TRBV3-1 (or the pseudogene TRBV3-2) with TRBJ1-6; 12 positions agree with TRBD1. Looked up from germline, CDR1 is LGHDT and CDR2 is YNNKEL (reference sequence). This CDR3 is built from 14 residues. Here the CDR3 reads CASSALPGQGAASF. The CDR3 DNA is TGTGCCAGCAGCGCATTACCGGGACAGGGGGCCGCTAGCTTT.

The gene calls are TRBV7-2 and TRBJ1-2; no firm D call. Germline V gene lookup returns CDR1 SGHTA and CDR2 FQGNSA. The V end lost 1 base, the J end lost 5 bases, and 11 bases lay between the germline ends. The CDR3 is made up of 14 amino acids. This CDR3 reads CASSLEFTAYGYTF. Written as DNA, the CDR3 is TGTGCCAGCAGCTTAGAGTTCACAGCTTATGGCTACACCTTC.

The CDR3 here is CASSTGLRDTEAFF. CDR3 coding DNA: TGCGCCAGCAGCACGGGACTCCGGGACACTGAAGCTTTCTTT. V gene TRBV5-1 combines with J gene TRBJ1-1; perhaps TRBD1 as D (5 bases). The CDR3 has 14 amino acids. The germline V and J ends were trimmed by 4 bases and 3 bases, with 13 bases remaining between them. The germline V gene encodes CDR1 SGHRS and CDR2 YFSETQ.

J is TRBJ1-1 and V is TRBV5-4; 7 nucleotides align to TRBD1. This CDR3 is built from 15 residues. J was trimmed by 1 base and V by 2 bases; bases with no gene match: 5. CDR1 and CDR2 (germline): SGHNT, YYREEE (reference sequence). Here the CDR3 DNA reads TGTGCCAGCAGCTTAGACAGGGTGAGGAACACTGAAGCTTTCTTT. This codes for CASSLDRVRNTEAFF.

There are a few counts of this clone. The chain carries TRBV7-9 and TRBJ2-7; 7 bases map to TRBD2. CDR3 size: 14 residues. V lost 2 bases, J lost 6 bases, and 7 bases stayed unmatched. The germline gives CDR1 SEHNR, CDR2 FQNEAQ (reference sequence). The CDR3 region has the DNA TGTGCCAGCAGCTTACCAGGACTAGTCGTCGAGCAGTACTTC. Translated, it gives CASSLPGLVVEQYF.

CDR3 nucleotides: TGCGCCAGCAGCCAAGACTCAGGGGGAGGAAACACCATATATTTT. Residues: CASSQDSGGGNTIYF. The rearrangement uses TRBV4-3 and TRBJ1-3, with 7 bases identical to TRBD1. CDR1 and CDR2 (germline): LGHNA, YSLEER. The CDR3 has 15 residues. The ends lost 0 bases at V and 4 bases at J; junction bases unmatched: 3.

The genes are TRBV18 and TRBJ2-3; possible D gene TRBD1, 5 bases. Germline CDR1 reads KGHSH; CDR2 reads LQKENI. This CDR3 spans 15 amino acids. V was cut by 2 bases and J by 0 bases, with 9 bases left in between. The CDR3 coding sequence is TGTGCCAGCTCACCATCTCAGGGTAGCACAGATACGCAGTATTTT. Encoded protein: CASSPSQGSTDTQYF.

The chain recombines TRBV2 with TRBJ2-7; TRBD2 agrees at 13 bases. The CDR3 contains 15 residues. CDR1 SNHLY and CDR2 FYNNEI come from the germline V gene. The V and J ends lost 4 bases and 5 bases, in that order; junction bases with no gene match: 5. CDR3 sequence reads: CASSATSGRKDEQYF. The DNA of the CDR3 is TGTGCCAGCAGTGCGACTAGCGGGAGGAAAGACGAGCAGTACTTC.

This clone was seen only once. V usage is TRBV4-3 and J usage is TRBJ1-5, with 7 bases lining up with TRBD1. Trimming took 0 bases from V and 7 from J; bases not matched to a gene: 6. This CDR3 has 15 amino acids. CDR1 and CDR2 (germline): LGHNA, YSLEER. CDR3 residues: CASSQDLRGDQPQHF. CDR3 DNA: TGCGCCAGCAGCCAAGACCTCAGGGGGGACCAGCCCCAGCATTTT.

The chain links TRBV7-9 to TRBJ1-2; D not resolved. V dropped 5 bases and J dropped 1 base, with 11 bases sitting between them. Germline CDR1 reads SEHNR; CDR2 reads FQNEAQ (reference sequence). There are 14 residues in the CDR3. The CDR3 loop is CASSPISLNYGYTF. CDR3 nucleotide sequence: TGTGCCAGCAGCCCCATAAGCCTTAACTATGGCTACACCTTC.

This sequence joins TRBV19 and TRBJ2-4; 7 bases agree with TRBD2. The germline V gene encodes CDR1 LNHDA and CDR2 SQIVND (reference sequence). Trimming took 6 bases from V and 6 from J; bases not matched to a gene: 23. This CDR3 comprises 19 residues. The CDR3 is CASSRFVPEWEGLRNIQYF. The CDR3 bases are TGTGCCAGTAGCCGTTTCGTCCCGGAGTGGGAGGGCCTTAGAAACATTCAGTACTTC.

This clone was detected once. The chain joins TRBV10-3 to TRBJ2-7; D is perhaps TRBD2 (5 bases). V was shortened by 10 bases and J by 4 bases, with 29 bases between the two germline ends. The CDR3 is made up of 17 amino acids. Germline CDR1 and CDR2: ENHRY and SYGVKD. Here the CDR3 DNA reads TGTGCCACCCGACCCCGGGGATTAGCTCCCGAGGCTTACGAGCAGTACTTC. Amino acids: CATRPRGLAPEAYEQYF.

V usage is TRBV28 and J usage is TRBJ1-2; D uncertain. Between the trimmed V and J ends, which lost 2 bases and 5 bases, there was a span of 6 bases. The CDR3 runs 12 residues. CDR1 and CDR2 from the germline V gene are MDHEN and SYDVKM. The CDR3 DNA sequence: TGTGCCAGCAGTTTAGCACAGTATGGCTACACCTTC. Its translation is CASSLAQYGYTF.

This clone was detected only once. The V call is TRBV6-5, the J call TRBJ1-5, with TRBD1 matching 7 bases. The V segment lost 4 bases and the J segment 2 bases; nucleotides outside the gene matches: 2. CDR1 is MNHEY, CDR2 SVGAGI, per germline. The CDR3 totals 14 residues. This CDR3 reads CASSFGQGNQPQHF. The DNA for the CDR3 is TGTGCCAGCAGTTTTGGACAGGGCAATCAGCCCCAGCATTTT.

This chain uses TRBV11-2 with TRBJ1-2; TRBD1 is a possible D gene (6 bases). The CDR3 sequence is 15 residues long. V was cut by 5 bases and J by 7 bases, with 20 bases left in between. CDR1 is SGHAT, CDR2 FQNNGV, per germline. The CDR3 is CASSPRTTGLGGYTF. The CDR3 DNA is TGTGCCAGCAGCCCACGGACGACAGGATTGGGTGGCTACACCTTC. Drawing the rest from reference TRBV11-2 and TRBJ1-2, the complete variable domain is EAGVAQSPRYKIIEKRQSVAFWCNPISGHATLYWYQQILGQGPKLLIQFQNNGVVDDSQLPKDRFSAERLKGVDSTLKIQPAKLEDSAVYLCASSPRTTGLGGYTFGSGTRLTVV.

The J gene is TRBJ2-2, the V gene TRBV7-2, with 11 bases matching TRBD2. CDR1 and CDR2 from the germline V gene are SGHTA and FQGNSA. This CDR3 has 18 residues. Trimming cost V 2 bases and J 1 base; bases outside gene matches: 6. CDR3 amino acids: CASSLTGLAGGNTGELFF. The CDR3 nucleotides read TGTGCCAGCAGCTTAACAGGTCTAGCGGGGGGGAACACCGGGGAGCTGTTTTTT.